The TCR beta chain described here comes from a study of blood T cell repertoires in COVID-19. Study in general: COVID-19 samples from acute and convalescent phases originated in the United States, Italy and Spain. In each case, the material was cDNA or gDNA derived from T cells, B-cell-depleted T cells, or PBMCs.

In the authors' workflow: Counts of nucleated cells, estimated from reference gene primer amplification, were obtained. Assay: immunoSEQ multiplex PCR; the TCRdb copy retains only in-frame clones and omits some. For V, J and clone size, that table is used; D and trimming come from the DNA. The sample contains almost 100,000 clones, about nine tenths of which appear only once. The specimen sequenced was peripheral blood. This sequence originates from a man aged 45-65 years with acute or convalescent COVID-19.

This chain's CDR3 is CATWGRHGYTF. In nucleotides, the CDR3 is TGTGCCACCTGGGGGCGACATGGCTACACCTTC. This sequence joins TRBV7-2 and TRBJ1-2; possible D gene TRBD1, 6 bases. Germline V gene sequence: CDR1 SGHTA, CDR2 FQGNSA. The CDR3 runs to 11 residues. Trimming removed 10 bases from V and 6 bases from J, with 12 bases in between.